The present T cell receptor (beta chain) was sequenced within a study of molecular identifiers for immune sequencing clone quantification. Study outcomes and limitations: Spiked Jurkat TCR RNA equal to one cell could reportedly be picked out among some 1 million naive cells.

This clonotype was detected many times. Its specificity is not known. Germline CDR1 is SGHTA and CDR2 is FQGNSA. The V and J ends lost 1 base and 1 base respectively, with 8 bases between them. CDR3 length: 15 amino acids. From roughly 20,000 to 1,000,000 sorted cells, naive CD8 libraries were generated with 10%, 30% or 50% RNA. As previously described, bulk TCR libraries were made using listed TCR primers. One entry per CDR3 protein, called by TCRdb with MiXCR from the PCR reads. The data contain roughly 71,000 distinct CDR3 sequences, around a sixth of them singletons. This receptor was obtained from a human donor in good health. Some libraries in this study had Jurkat cell RNA spiked in. The sequenced material came from naive CD8+ T cells from blood, with Jurkat cell RNA spiked in. Sample subset: FACS-sorted CD8+CD4-CCR7+CD45RA+ naive T cells. The rearrangement links TRBV7-2 to TRBJ1-5; D ambiguous. This CDR3 reads CASSLGVESNQPQHF. The CDR3 nucleotides read TGTGCCAGCAGCTTAGGGGTGGAGAGCAATCAGCCCCAGCATTTT.